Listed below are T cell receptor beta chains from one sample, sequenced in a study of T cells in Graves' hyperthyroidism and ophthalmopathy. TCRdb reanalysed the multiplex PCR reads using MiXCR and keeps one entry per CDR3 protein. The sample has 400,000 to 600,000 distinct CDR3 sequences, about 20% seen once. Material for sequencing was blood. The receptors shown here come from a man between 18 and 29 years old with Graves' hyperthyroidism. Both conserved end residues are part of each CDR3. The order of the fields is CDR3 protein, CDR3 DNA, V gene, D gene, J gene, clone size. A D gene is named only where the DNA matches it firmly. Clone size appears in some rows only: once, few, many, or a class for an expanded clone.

CASQDTGELFF | TGTGCCAGCCAGGACACCGGGGAGCTGTTTTTT | TRBV12-3/TRBV12-4 | NA | TRBJ2-2 | many
CASSGHQSSYEQYF | TGTGCCAGCAGCGGGCACCAATCCTCCTACGAGCAGTACTTC | TRBV7-9 | NA | TRBJ2-7 | many
CASRGGAVGNGEAFF | TGCGCCAGCAGGGGGGGGGCAGTAGGTAACGGTGAAGCTTTCTTT | TRBV5-1 | NA | TRBJ1-1 | many
CASSNGYGYTF | TGTGCCAGCAGTAATGGCTATGGCTACACCTTC | TRBV6-2/TRBV6-3 | NA | TRBJ1-2 | NA
CASHRTRVTGELFF | TGTGCCAGCCACAGGACGAGGGTCACCGGGGAGCTGTTTTTT | TRBV6-1 | NA | TRBJ2-2 | once
CASSLMAGGETQYF | TGTGCCAGCAGCTTAATGGCAGGGGGAGAGACCCAGTACTTC | TRBV7-6 | TRBD1 | TRBJ2-5 | NA
CASSPGWDTEAFF | TGCGCCAGCAGCCCGGGATGGGACACTGAAGCTTTCTTT | TRBV5-1 | NA | TRBJ1-1 | many
CSARDTRGPGNIKYF | TGCAGTGCTAGAGATACCAGGGGGCCAGGAAACATTAAGTACTTC | TRBV20-1 | TRBD1 | TRBJ2-4 | few
CATSDPGLQETQYF | TGTGCCACCAGTGACCCGGGACTACAAGAGACCCAGTACTTC | TRBV24-1 | TRBD2 | TRBJ2-5 | once
CASGIAMSTGELFF | TGTGCCAGCGGGATAGCGATGTCCACCGGGGAGCTGTTTTTT | TRBV6-1 | NA | TRBJ2-2 | many
CASLGRSYEQYF | TGTGCCAGCCTCGGACGGTCCTACGAGCAGTACTTC | TRBV6-1 | NA | TRBJ2-7 | NA
CATISYEQYF | TGTGCCACCATATCCTACGAGCAGTACTTC | TRBV2 | NA | TRBJ2-7 | NA
CATSRGPPGSGETQYF | TGTGCCACCAGCAGAGGTCCTCCGGGATCAGGGGAGACCCAGTACTTC | TRBV15 | NA | TRBJ2-5 | many
CASSTNFYRDRVDQPQHF | TGTGCCAGCAGTACTAACTTCTACCGGGACAGGGTTGACCAGCCCCAGCATTTT | TRBV12-3/TRBV12-4 | TRBD1 | TRBJ1-5 | NA
CASSTHRDMNTEAFF | TGTGCCAGCAGTACCCACAGGGATATGAACACTGAAGCTTTCTTT | TRBV28 | NA | TRBJ1-1 | many
CASSGRDRVYSPLHF | TGTGCCAGCAGTGGCCGGGACAGGGTTTATTCACCCCTCCACTTT | TRBV25-1 | TRBD1 | TRBJ1-6 | few
CASSSIQGIGNQPQHF | TGTGCCAGCAGTTCGATACAGGGAATAGGCAATCAGCCCCAGCATTTT | TRBV12-3/TRBV12-4 | NA | TRBJ1-5 | many
CASGLVGGTEAFF | TGTGCTAGTGGTTTGGTAGGTGGGACTGAAGCTTTCTTT | TRBV12-5 | NA | TRBJ1-1 | many
CASSSPSGGGNTGELFF | TGCGCCAGCAGCTCCCCAAGCGGGGGAGGGAACACCGGGGAGCTGTTTTTT | TRBV5-1 | TRBD2 | TRBJ2-2 | NA
CASSLPFAGEETQYF | TGTGCCAGCAGCTTGCCTTTCGCGGGAGAAGAGACCCAGTACTTC | TRBV7-8 | TRBD2 | TRBJ2-5 | NA
CASSLGQGALGYGYTF | TGCGCCAGCAGCTTGGGACAGGGGGCACTGGGCTATGGCTACACCTTC | TRBV5-1 | TRBD1 | TRBJ1-2 | many
CASSPYLDSMGEQYF | TGTGCCAGCAGCCCCTACCTGGACTCAATGGGGGAGCAGTACTTC | TRBV7-8 | NA | TRBJ2-7 | many
CASSSDPLLTGYQETQYF | TGTGCCAGCAGTTCTGACCCCCTACTGACAGGGTACCAAGAGACCCAGTACTTC | TRBV28 | TRBD1 | TRBJ2-5 | NA
CATSRDRVTEAFF | TGTGCCACCAGCAGAGACAGGGTCACTGAAGCTTTCTTT | TRBV15 | NA | TRBJ1-1 | many
CASSFFRQGPYEQYF | TGTGCCAGCAGCTTTTTCCGACAGGGACCCTACGAGCAGTACTTC | TRBV5-5 | TRBD1 | TRBJ2-7 | NA
CASSQGQIHSYEQYF | TGTGCCAGCAGCCAAGGTCAGATCCACTCCTACGAGCAGTACTTC | TRBV6-1 | NA | TRBJ2-7 | NA
CASSSRGVVTEAFF | TGTGCCAGCAGTTCCCGGGGGGTGGTCACTGAAGCTTTCTTT | TRBV2 | NA | TRBJ1-1 | many
CASSGSTSGGSYEQYF | TGTGCCAGCAGTGGATCGACTAGCGGGGGTTCCTACGAGCAGTACTTC | TRBV12-3/TRBV12-4 | TRBD2 | TRBJ2-7 | many
CASSYLRGKGDTQYF | TGTGCCAGCAGTTACCTGAGAGGGAAAGGTGATACGCAGTATTTT | TRBV6-5 | NA | TRBJ2-3 | NA
CASGAGAHGVEQYF | TGTGCCAGCGGCGCGGGGGCGCATGGGGTCGAGCAGTACTTC | TRBV12-3/TRBV12-4 | NA | TRBJ2-7 | many
CASSIQGNTEAFF | TGTGCCAGCAGCATACAGGGGAACACTGAAGCTTTCTTT | TRBV27 | NA | TRBJ1-1 | many
CASSYTRQGNGYGYTF | TGTGCCAGCAGTTACACCAGACAGGGAAACGGCTATGGCTACACCTTC | TRBV28 | TRBD1 | TRBJ1-2 | NA